The entry below gives a single T cell receptor (beta chain) sequence along with its context. Its specificity is not known. The length of the CDR3 is 14 residues. In germline, CDR1 is LNHNV, CDR2 YYDKDF (reference sequence). The V and J ends lost 0 bases and 2 bases respectively, with 8 bases between them. The data originate from a study of cytomegalovirus exposure and HLA in healthy donors. Study-wide findings and caveats: Some 150 TCR beta chains were listed as cytomegalovirus-associated. Reports indicated that the classifier achieved high specificity and sensitivity in diagnosing cytomegalovirus status.

The repertoire was sequenced with immunoSEQ multiplex PCR; TCRdb's copy has only in-frame clones and lacks some. The sample includes roughly 140,000 clones, approximately 88% seen only once; the top ten take 3.3%. An approximately 120-subject validation cohort, separate from the approximately 670-subject first cohort, supplied the donors. The chain links TRBV15 to TRBJ2-7, with D possibly being TRBD2 (6 bases). The sequenced sample was PBMCs. The origin of this receptor is a woman aged 18-35 years in good health and CMV-seropositive. CDR3 loop: CATSREGGTYEQYF. In DNA form, the CDR3 reads TGTGCCACCAGCAGAGAAGGCGGGACCTACGAGCAGTACTTC.